Listed below are T cell receptor beta chains from one sample, sequenced in a study of a mutant IDH1 vaccine in newly diagnosed glioma. No cognate antigen is known for these TCRs. Produced via immunoSEQ multiplex PCR; TCRdb's table is partial and in-frame only. The sample holds roughly 34,000 clones, 90% seen once. This specimen was PBMCs, taken from a glioma patient whose treatment included an IDH1 peptide vaccine. Receptors were obtained from a woman in her forties with glioma. CDR3s include the opening cysteine and the closing phenylalanine or tryptophan. The order of the fields is clone size, D gene, V gene, J gene, CDR3 length, CDR3 protein, CDR3 DNA. A D gene is named only where the DNA matches it firmly. Expanded clones are given a class, and other clones once, few, many or no size at all.

clone_size: NA; d_call: NA; v_call: TRBV7-2; j_call: TRBJ1-2; cdr3_length: 17; cdr3_aa: CASSLATLAGLTYGYTF; cdr3_nt: TGTGCCAGCAGCTTAGCTACCTTGGCAGGATTGACCTATGGCTACACCTTC
clone_size: once; d_call: NA; v_call: TRBV19; j_call: TRBJ2-5; cdr3_length: 13; cdr3_aa: CASRERSQETQYF; cdr3_nt: TGTGCCAGTAGGGAGCGGAGCCAAGAGACCCAGTACTTC
clone_size: NA; d_call: TRBD1; v_call: TRBV7-8; j_call: TRBJ2-7; cdr3_length: 15; cdr3_aa: CASSPWGQGGYEQYF; cdr3_nt: TGTGCCAGCAGCCCGTGGGGACAGGGCGGCTACGAGCAGTACTTC
clone_size: NA; d_call: NA; v_call: TRBV5-4; j_call: TRBJ1-1; cdr3_length: 13; cdr3_aa: CASSLSKSTEAFF; cdr3_nt: TGTGCCAGCAGCTTGAGTAAGAGCACTGAAGCTTTCTTT
clone_size: NA; d_call: TRBD1; v_call: TRBV12-5; j_call: TRBJ1-5; cdr3_length: 15; cdr3_aa: CAGDRGPGSNQPQHF; cdr3_nt: TGTGCTGGAGACAGGGGGCCGGGCAGCAATCAGCCCCAGCATTTT
clone_size: NA; d_call: NA; v_call: TRBV4-1; j_call: TRBJ1-1; cdr3_length: 14; cdr3_aa: CASSQEGQGTEAFF; cdr3_nt: TGCGCCAGCAGCCAAGAGGGGCAGGGCACTGAAGCTTTCTTT
clone_size: NA; d_call: NA; v_call: TRBV4-1; j_call: TRBJ1-3; cdr3_length: 15; cdr3_aa: CASSHYREYGNTIYF; cdr3_nt: TGCGCCAGCAGCCACTACAGGGAATATGGAAACACCATATATTTT
clone_size: NA; d_call: NA; v_call: TRBV7-6; j_call: TRBJ1-1; cdr3_length: 15; cdr3_aa: CASSLSGDMNTEAFF; cdr3_nt: TGTGCCAGCAGCTTGTCAGGGGATATGAACACTGAAGCTTTCTTT
clone_size: NA; d_call: TRBD2; v_call: TRBV19; j_call: TRBJ2-7; cdr3_length: 15; cdr3_aa: CASSIYSGGAYEQYF; cdr3_nt: TGTGCCAGTAGTATTTACAGCGGGGGGGCCTACGAGCAGTACTTC
clone_size: NA; d_call: NA; v_call: TRBV5-8; j_call: TRBJ2-6; cdr3_length: 16; cdr3_aa: CASSLGGFSGANVLTF; cdr3_nt: TGTGCCAGCAGCTTGGGGGGGTTCTCTGGGGCCAACGTCCTGACTTTC
clone_size: NA; d_call: NA; v_call: TRBV5-1; j_call: TRBJ2-5; cdr3_length: 16; cdr3_aa: CASSLAQSGPRETQYF; cdr3_nt: TGCGCCAGCAGCTTGGCCCAATCGGGACCGAGAGAGACCCAGTACTTC
clone_size: once; d_call: NA; v_call: TRBV2; j_call: TRBJ1-5; cdr3_length: 12; cdr3_aa: CARGYKGQPQHF; cdr3_nt: TGTGCCAGGGGGTACAAGGGACAGCCCCAGCATTTT
clone_size: NA; d_call: TRBD2; v_call: TRBV15; j_call: TRBJ2-1; cdr3_length: 18; cdr3_aa: CATSRYRGVPIPYNEQFF; cdr3_nt: TGTGCCACCAGCAGATATCGGGGGGTCCCCATTCCTTACAATGAGCAGTTCTTC
clone_size: NA; d_call: TRBD1; v_call: TRBV10-3; j_call: TRBJ1-2; cdr3_length: 14; cdr3_aa: CAISEPGTGGGYTF; cdr3_nt: TGTGCCATCAGTGAACCCGGGACAGGGGGTGGCTACACCTTC
clone_size: NA; d_call: NA; v_call: TRBV5-1; j_call: TRBJ2-1; cdr3_length: 13; cdr3_aa: CASSPDRDNEQFF; cdr3_nt: TGCGCCAGCAGCCCGGACAGAGACAATGAGCAGTTCTTC
clone_size: once; d_call: NA; v_call: TRBV10-3; j_call: TRBJ1-2; cdr3_length: 14; cdr3_aa: CAISEKGAWRGYTF; cdr3_nt: TGTGCCATCAGTGAGAAAGGGGCCTGGAGAGGCTACACCTTC
clone_size: NA; d_call: NA; v_call: TRBV2; j_call: TRBJ2-2; cdr3_length: 16; cdr3_aa: CASRPTPGDNTGELFF; cdr3_nt: TGTGCCAGCAGACCCACCCCGGGTGACAACACCGGGGAGCTGTTTTTT
clone_size: NA; d_call: NA; v_call: TRBV6-5; j_call: TRBJ1-1; cdr3_length: 12; cdr3_aa: CASSSPATEAFF; cdr3_nt: TGTGCCAGCAGTTCCCCGGCAACTGAAGCTTTCTTT
clone_size: NA; d_call: TRBD1; v_call: TRBV5-1; j_call: TRBJ1-1; cdr3_length: 14; cdr3_aa: CASSSGQTNTEAFF; cdr3_nt: TGCGCCAGCAGCTCGGGACAGACGAACACTGAAGCTTTCTTT
clone_size: NA; d_call: NA; v_call: TRBV4-1; j_call: TRBJ1-1; cdr3_length: 15; cdr3_aa: CASRPYRTSNTEAFF; cdr3_nt: TGCGCCAGCAGACCCTACCGTACTTCGAACACTGAAGCTTTCTTT
clone_size: NA; d_call: TRBD2; v_call: TRBV4-2; j_call: TRBJ2-1; cdr3_length: 17; cdr3_aa: CASSQVHSGGPYNEQFF; cdr3_nt: TGTGCCAGCAGCCAAGTTCATAGCGGGGGGCCTTACAATGAGCAGTTCTTC
clone_size: NA; d_call: NA; v_call: TRBV6-5; j_call: TRBJ2-7; cdr3_length: 15; cdr3_aa: CASRGSRRGSYEQYF; cdr3_nt: TGTGCCAGCAGGGGGAGCCGGCGGGGCTCCTACGAGCAGTACTTC
clone_size: NA; d_call: NA; v_call: TRBV29-1; j_call: TRBJ2-2; cdr3_length: 12; cdr3_aa: CSVTSWTGELFF; cdr3_nt: TGCAGCGTCACTAGTTGGACCGGGGAGCTGTTTTTT
clone_size: NA; d_call: NA; v_call: TRBV2; j_call: TRBJ1-4; cdr3_length: 17; cdr3_aa: CASGPVKSLDGNEKLFF; cdr3_nt: TGTGCCAGTGGGCCGGTAAAGAGTCTCGATGGTAATGAAAAACTGTTTTTT
clone_size: NA; d_call: NA; v_call: TRBV9; j_call: TRBJ1-5; cdr3_length: 12; cdr3_aa: CASPRGDQPQHF; cdr3_nt: TGTGCCAGCCCGAGGGGTGATCAGCCCCAGCATTTT
clone_size: NA; d_call: TRBD2; v_call: TRBV9; j_call: TRBJ2-5; cdr3_length: 17; cdr3_aa: CASSLTSGGMGGETQYF; cdr3_nt: TGTGCCAGCAGCCTTACTAGCGGGGGAATGGGAGGAGAGACCCAGTACTTC
clone_size: NA; d_call: TRBD1; v_call: TRBV2; j_call: TRBJ1-2; cdr3_length: 15; cdr3_aa: CASSEGTGVIYGYTF; cdr3_nt: TGTGCCAGCAGCGAGGGGACAGGGGTTATCTATGGCTACACCTTC
clone_size: NA; d_call: TRBD1; v_call: TRBV18; j_call: TRBJ1-4; cdr3_length: 14; cdr3_aa: CASSPRTGDEKLFF; cdr3_nt: TGTGCCAGCTCACCTCGGACAGGGGATGAAAAACTGTTTTTT
clone_size: NA; d_call: NA; v_call: TRBV6-1; j_call: TRBJ2-2; cdr3_length: 17; cdr3_aa: CASSEQTVLVFPGELFF; cdr3_nt: TGTGCCAGCAGTGAGCAGACGGTCCTGGTTTTTCCCGGGGAGCTGTTTTTT
clone_size: few; d_call: TRBD1; v_call: TRBV25-1; j_call: TRBJ1-5; cdr3_length: 14; cdr3_aa: CASRGTGEHQPQHF; cdr3_nt: TGTGCCAGCAGAGGGACAGGGGAACATCAGCCCCAGCATTTT
clone_size: NA; d_call: NA; v_call: TRBV5-1; j_call: TRBJ1-6; cdr3_length: 12; cdr3_aa: CASKGNNSPLHF; cdr3_nt: TGCGCCAGCAAGGGGAATAATTCACCCCTCCACTTT
clone_size: once; d_call: TRBD2; v_call: TRBV5-8; j_call: TRBJ2-1; cdr3_length: 12; cdr3_aa: CASVSGRGEQFF; cdr3_nt: TGTGCCAGCGTTAGCGGGAGAGGAGAGCAGTTCTTC
clone_size: NA; d_call: TRBD2; v_call: TRBV10-3; j_call: TRBJ2-3; cdr3_length: 17; cdr3_aa: CAISESSGSRRGDTQYF; cdr3_nt: TGTGCCATCAGTGAATCTAGCGGGAGCCGCAGAGGAGATACGCAGTATTTT
clone_size: NA; d_call: NA; v_call: TRBV5-6; j_call: TRBJ1-4; cdr3_length: 15; cdr3_aa: CASSLPGAAGEKLFF; cdr3_nt: TGTGCCAGCAGCTTGCCCGGAGCCGCGGGGGAAAAACTGTTTTTT
clone_size: NA; d_call: NA; v_call: TRBV19; j_call: TRBJ2-6; cdr3_length: 12; cdr3_aa: CASGVGANVLTF; cdr3_nt: TGTGCCAGTGGCGTGGGGGCCAACGTCCTGACTTTC
clone_size: NA; d_call: TRBD2; v_call: TRBV6-1; j_call: TRBJ2-3; cdr3_length: 15; cdr3_aa: CASSVGGGNTDTQYF; cdr3_nt: TGTGCCAGCAGTGTAGGCGGGGGGAACACAGATACGCAGTATTTT
clone_size: NA; d_call: NA; v_call: TRBV5-1; j_call: TRBJ2-7; cdr3_length: 15; cdr3_aa: CASSLAGVASYEQYF; cdr3_nt: TGCGCCAGCAGCTTGGCCGGGGTGGCATCCTACGAGCAGTACTTC
clone_size: NA; d_call: NA; v_call: TRBV5-6; j_call: TRBJ2-7; cdr3_length: 14; cdr3_aa: CASSLFGSNYEQYF; cdr3_nt: TGTGCCAGCAGCTTGTTCGGATCCAACTACGAGCAGTACTTC
clone_size: NA; d_call: TRBD1; v_call: TRBV4-2; j_call: TRBJ1-2; cdr3_length: 14; cdr3_aa: CASSQTRTGGGYTF; cdr3_nt: TGTGCCAGCAGCCAAACAAGGACAGGAGGGGGCTACACCTTC
clone_size: NA; d_call: TRBD2; v_call: TRBV5-1; j_call: TRBJ2-1; cdr3_length: 15; cdr3_aa: CASGKPSGGYNEQFF; cdr3_nt: TGCGCCAGCGGGAAGCCTAGCGGGGGGTACAATGAGCAGTTCTTC
clone_size: NA; d_call: TRBD2; v_call: TRBV4-1; j_call: TRBJ2-7; cdr3_length: 16; cdr3_aa: CASSRQPGGNGDEQYF; cdr3_nt: TGCGCCAGCAGCCGACAACCCGGGGGGAATGGTGACGAGCAGTACTTC
clone_size: NA; d_call: NA; v_call: TRBV5-5; j_call: TRBJ1-1; cdr3_length: 16; cdr3_aa: CASSLMIGRDGTEAFF; cdr3_nt: TGTGCCAGCAGCTTGATGATCGGCAGGGATGGCACTGAAGCTTTCTTT
clone_size: NA; d_call: TRBD1; v_call: TRBV6-6; j_call: TRBJ2-7; cdr3_length: 13; cdr3_aa: CASRGTGSYEQYF; cdr3_nt: TGTGCCAGCAGAGGGACAGGGTCCTACGAGCAGTACTTC
clone_size: NA; d_call: NA; v_call: TRBV6-5; j_call: TRBJ1-5; cdr3_length: 14; cdr3_aa: CASSGTGSNQPQHF; cdr3_nt: TGTGCCAGCAGCGGTACAGGGAGCAATCAGCCCCAGCATTTT
clone_size: NA; d_call: TRBD1; v_call: TRBV7-3; j_call: TRBJ2-7; cdr3_length: 15; cdr3_aa: CASSLMGQGVGEQYF; cdr3_nt: TGTGCCAGCAGCTTAATGGGACAGGGGGTCGGCGAGCAGTACTTC
clone_size: NA; d_call: TRBD2; v_call: TRBV6-1; j_call: TRBJ2-1; cdr3_length: 13; cdr3_aa: CASRLAGVVEQFF; cdr3_nt: TGTGCCAGTAGACTAGCGGGAGTGGTTGAGCAGTTCTTC
clone_size: NA; d_call: NA; v_call: TRBV18; j_call: TRBJ1-3; cdr3_length: 12; cdr3_aa: CASSPEVDTIYF; cdr3_nt: TGTGCCAGCTCACCGGAAGTGGACACCATATATTTT
clone_size: NA; d_call: TRBD1; v_call: TRBV6-1; j_call: TRBJ1-4; cdr3_length: 17; cdr3_aa: CASSEVWTGQGYEKLFF; cdr3_nt: TGTGCCAGCAGTGAAGTGTGGACGGGACAGGGTTATGAAAAACTGTTTTTT
clone_size: NA; d_call: TRBD1; v_call: TRBV4-1; j_call: TRBJ2-7; cdr3_length: 15; cdr3_aa: CASSQEGTGGYEQYF; cdr3_nt: TGCGCCAGCAGCCAAGAAGGGACAGGGGGCTACGAGCAGTACTTC
clone_size: NA; d_call: NA; v_call: TRBV7-8; j_call: TRBJ2-6; cdr3_length: 16; cdr3_aa: CASSLTSFPGANVLTF; cdr3_nt: TGTGCCAGCAGCTTAACTTCCTTCCCTGGGGCCAACGTCCTGACTTTC
clone_size: NA; d_call: NA; v_call: TRBV2; j_call: TRBJ2-7; cdr3_length: 12; cdr3_aa: CASSGVGYEQYF; cdr3_nt: TGTGCCAGCAGTGGGGTAGGCTACGAGCAGTACTTC
clone_size: NA; d_call: NA; v_call: TRBV7-9; j_call: TRBJ1-1; cdr3_length: 17; cdr3_aa: CASSLLTSYRAKTEAFF; cdr3_nt: TGTGCCAGCAGCCTACTAACCTCATACAGGGCCAAAACTGAAGCTTTCTTT
clone_size: few; d_call: TRBD1; v_call: TRBV5-4; j_call: TRBJ1-5; cdr3_length: 14; cdr3_aa: CASSQDRNNQPQHF; cdr3_nt: TGTGCCAGCAGTCAGGACAGGAACAATCAGCCCCAGCATTTT
clone_size: NA; d_call: TRBD2; v_call: TRBV19; j_call: TRBJ2-5; cdr3_length: 16; cdr3_aa: CASSIGLAVGQETQYF; cdr3_nt: TGTGCCAGTAGTATTGGACTAGCGGTCGGGCAAGAGACCCAGTACTTC
clone_size: once; d_call: TRBD1; v_call: TRBV5-1; j_call: TRBJ2-2; cdr3_length: 15; cdr3_aa: CASSTGQGNGGELFF; cdr3_nt: TGCGCCAGCAGCACGGGACAGGGCAATGGCGGGGAGCTGTTTTTT
clone_size: NA; d_call: NA; v_call: TRBV5-1; j_call: TRBJ1-1; cdr3_length: 13; cdr3_aa: CASSSQGYAEAFF; cdr3_nt: TGCGCCAGCAGCTCTCAGGGTTACGCTGAAGCTTTCTTT
clone_size: NA; d_call: NA; v_call: TRBV5-1; j_call: TRBJ1-2; cdr3_length: 14; cdr3_aa: CASSWGQYNYGYTF; cdr3_nt: TGCGCCAGCAGCTGGGGACAATATAACTATGGCTACACCTTC
clone_size: NA; d_call: NA; v_call: TRBV5-1; j_call: TRBJ1-1; cdr3_length: 12; cdr3_aa: CASSLVGREAFF; cdr3_nt: TGCGCCAGCAGCTTGGTGGGGAGAGAAGCTTTCTTT
clone_size: once; d_call: TRBD1; v_call: TRBV18; j_call: TRBJ2-7; cdr3_length: 15; cdr3_aa: CASAPGTGSSYEQYF; cdr3_nt: TGTGCCAGCGCCCCCGGGACAGGGTCCTCCTACGAGCAGTACTTC
clone_size: NA; d_call: NA; v_call: TRBV7-2; j_call: TRBJ2-3; cdr3_length: 15; cdr3_aa: CASSLAFGVADTQYF; cdr3_nt: TGTGCCAGCAGCTTAGCATTCGGGGTCGCAGATACGCAGTATTTT